Detailed here is one T cell receptor beta chain. Its target antigen remains unknown. Base-call qualities are not available, and no considerably larger clone is one nucleotide away. CDR1 and CDR2 are drawn from the germline V gene: SNHLY, FYNNEI. The CDR3 numbers 12 residues from cysteine through phenylalanine. The entry retains the CDR3 DNA only, 36 bases that are in frame from base 1. V ends up 6 bases short and J 3 bases short, with an unmatched junction base count of 1. The data are from a study of Graves' ophthalmopathy and Graves' hyperthyroidism (dated 2018 in TCRdb). Broadly, across the study: Peripheral blood was collected before any treatment was given, at the time of initial diagnosis. The study used TCR beta repertoire signatures to distinguish Graves' ophthalmopathy from Graves' hyperthyroidism and to predict progression to ophthalmopathy. In total, 135 blood samples were TCR-sequenced: 40 to 45 ophthalmopathy, some 80 hyperthyroidism and some 17 hyperthyroidism-to-ophthalmopathy patients. A discovery set of about a hundred patients (43 ophthalmopathy, 57 stable hyperthyroidism) was enrolled to explore V-J signatures distinguishing ophthalmopathy from hyperthyroidism. For independent validation, a separate cohort was made up of 18 hyperthyroidism patients plus 17 patients who later progressed from hyperthyroidism to ophthalmopathy. In over five hyperthyroidism patients, the T-cell repertoires found in thyroid tissue were compared with those found in blood. Once sampling was done, hyperthyroidism patients were given methimazole at a starting dose of 30 mg daily, while ophthalmopathy patients were given high-dose intravenous methylprednisolone.

TCR beta CDR3 regions were amplified from RNA transcripts for repertoire sequencing. A first-round RT-PCR used HTBI primers with the Qiagen OneStep RT-PCR kit, followed by a second-round multiplex PCR, size selection and purification. Sequencing of the libraries was carried out on an Illumina HiSeq2000 in paired-end mode with 100 bp reads. The original pipeline was this. SOAPnuke was used to process the reads, removing any read that contained adapters or uncalled bases, had a mean Phred below 15, or lacked an exact match to the constant primer or identifier. COPE v1.2.5 was used to merge the high-quality paired reads. Clonotypes were defined as unique nucleotide sequences and were aligned to IMGT TRB V, D and J references using MiTCR v1.1. Analysis was restricted to V-J combinations with a frequency above 0.0001, which covered roughly 99% of repertoires. A TCR clonal expansion and chaos score per V-J combination was defined as the ratio of F50 clonal expansion to chaos observed in the TCRdist matrix. Features were reduced by Welch's t-statistics and random forest to around 13 V-J combinations, which fed a naive Bayes classifier. The Morisita-Horn index was used to measure how similar the thyroid and blood repertoires were. The public sequencing data were trimmed at Q25 with fastp and processed into clonotypes with MiXCR by TCRdb, which kept only in-frame beta chains. Entries that share a CDR3 protein sequence are merged under the most common genes and DNA. The V and J calls shown here were made by TCRdb, not taken from the authors' results. The sample data list under 350,000 distinct CDR3 sequences, and roughly a sixth of these were observed just once. Approximately 13% of the sample goes to the ten largest clones.

Findings and caveats that apply to the study as a whole: The 13-signature model separated ophthalmopathy from stable hyperthyroidism with approximately 90% sensitivity and approximately 81% specificity in cross-validation, and 80%/75% in the test set. Most expanded thyroid clonotypes with a frequency above 0.001 also appeared in blood, which suggests that blood repertoires may reflect the immune response in the thyroid. In validation, the model predicted ophthalmopathy progression with about 64% sensitivity and approximately 75% specificity; roughly eleven predicted patients were CT-confirmed with GO in a median of around 6 months. Sample size was not predetermined statistically, and investigators were not blinded to group allocation.

Patients with ophthalmopathy had moderately to severely active disease, with a Clinical Activity Score of 3 or more, a NOSPECS grade of 4 or more, and a disease duration of less than 3 months. Patients with other autoimmune diseases, uncontrolled infections, pregnancy or lactation were excluded from the study. Clinical symptoms, serum thyroxine, TRAb, thyroid ultrasound and orbital computed tomography were used for diagnosis. PBMCs were isolated from about 10 ml of fresh peripheral blood by Ficoll-Paque density gradient centrifugation. Total RNA was extracted using Trizol reagent, and RNA quality was checked on an Agilent 2100 Bioanalyzer.

The chain joins TRBV2 to TRBJ1-1; TRBD1 matches 7 bases in the middle. Specimen: peripheral blood. The clonotype was recovered from an adult man with Graves' ophthalmopathy. The CDR3 has the sequence CASRGGDTEAFF. In nucleotides, the sequence is TGTGCCAGCAGAGGGGGCGACACTGAAGCTTTCTTT.